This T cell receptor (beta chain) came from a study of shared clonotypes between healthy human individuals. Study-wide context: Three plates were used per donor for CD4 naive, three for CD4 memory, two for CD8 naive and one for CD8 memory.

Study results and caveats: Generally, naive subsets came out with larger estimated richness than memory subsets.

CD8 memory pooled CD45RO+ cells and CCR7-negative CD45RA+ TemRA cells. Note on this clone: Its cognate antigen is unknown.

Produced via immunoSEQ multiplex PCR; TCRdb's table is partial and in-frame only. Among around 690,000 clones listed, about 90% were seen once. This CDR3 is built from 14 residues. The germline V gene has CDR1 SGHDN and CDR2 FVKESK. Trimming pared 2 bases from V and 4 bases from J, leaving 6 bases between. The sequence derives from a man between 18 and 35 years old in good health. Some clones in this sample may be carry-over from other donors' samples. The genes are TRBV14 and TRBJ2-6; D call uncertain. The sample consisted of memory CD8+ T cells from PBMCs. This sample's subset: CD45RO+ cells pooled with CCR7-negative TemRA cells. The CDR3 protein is CASSQFTGANVLTF. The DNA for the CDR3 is TGTGCCAGCAGCCAATTTACGGGGGCCAACGTCCTGACTTTC.